Listed below are T cell receptor beta chains from one sample, sequenced in a study of T cells in Graves' hyperthyroidism and ophthalmopathy. TCRdb ran MiXCR on the multiplex PCR reads and lists one entry per CDR3 protein. The repertoire consists of around 700,000 distinct CDR3 sequences, with 18% occurring once and the leading ten covering about a sixth. The sample comprised blood. Receptors originate from a woman in her fifties or sixties with Graves' hyperthyroidism that later progressed to Graves' ophthalmopathy. Both conserved end residues are part of each CDR3. Fields, in order: D gene, clone size, V gene, J gene, CDR3 protein, CDR3 DNA. The D gene is left open where the match is weak. Rows may omit the clone size; those that give it use once, few, many or a size class.

-	many	TRBV18	TRBJ1-5	CASSSENQPQHF	TGTGCCAGCTCGTCAGAAAATCAGCCCCAGCATTTT
-	-	TRBV9	TRBJ2-5	CASSPRLGAQETQYF	TGTGCCAGCAGCCCGCGGTTGGGGGCCCAAGAGACCCAGTACTTC
-	few	TRBV19	TRBJ1-2	CASSPGGENYGYTF	TGTGCCAGTAGTCCCGGGGGGGAAAACTATGGCTACACCTTC
-	many	TRBV5-6	TRBJ1-2	CASSLGPYFNYGYTF	TGTGCCAGCAGCTTGGGCCCCTACTTCAACTATGGCTACACCTTC
-	-	TRBV3-1	TRBJ1-2	CASSPQGTIYGYTF	TGTGCCAGCAGCCCACAGGGAACTATCTATGGCTACACCTTC
-	few	TRBV7-7	TRBJ2-3	CASSQTGIADTQYF	TGTGCTAGCAGCCAAACAGGAATCGCAGATACGCAGTATTTT
-	-	TRBV7-2	TRBJ2-7	CASSPETAAFSYEQYF	TGTGCCAGCAGCCCTGAAACGGCAGCCTTCTCCTACGAGCAGTACTTC
-	-	TRBV9	TRBJ2-2	CASSVGRRENTGELFF	TGTGCCAGCAGCGTAGGTAGGCGGGAGAACACCGGGGAGCTGTTTTTT
-	many	TRBV6-5	TRBJ1-2	CASSYGTIDGYTF	TGTGCCAGCAGTTACGGGACAATTGATGGCTACACCTTC
TRBD1	few	TRBV2	TRBJ2-7	CATKGTGGFVQYF	TGTGCCACCAAAGGGACAGGGGGCTTCGTGCAGTACTTC
TRBD2	few	TRBV9	TRBJ2-3	CASSPIGTTRGDTQYF	TGTGCCAGCAGCCCGATTGGGACTACCCGGGGAGATACGCAGTATTTT
TRBD1	-	TRBV12-5	TRBJ2-7	CASGLAPDRNTYEQYF	TGTGCTAGTGGTTTGGCTCCGGACAGGAACACCTACGAGCAGTACTTC
TRBD1	few	TRBV19	TRBJ1-2	CASSQKTGNLYGYTF	TGTGCCAGTAGTCAAAAGACAGGGAACCTCTATGGCTACACCTTC
-	many	TRBV13	TRBJ2-2	CASSLGQITGELFF	TGTGCCAGCAGCTTAGGGCAGATCACCGGGGAGCTGTTTTTT
-	-	TRBV19	TRBJ2-2	CASSIGSANTGELFF	TGTGCCAGTAGTATAGGGTCGGCGAACACCGGGGAGCTGTTTTTT
-	many	TRBV27	TRBJ2-7	CASSFGDGSYEQYF	TGTGCCAGCAGTTTTGGGGACGGATCCTACGAGCAGTACTTC
-	many	TRBV2	TRBJ1-4	CASSHPGSATNEKLFF	TGTGCCAGCAGCCACCCCGGCAGCGCAACTAATGAAAAACTGTTTTTT
TRBD2	-	TRBV6-1	TRBJ2-2	CASSFGGGRAGELFF	TGTGCCAGCAGTTTCGGGGGGGGAAGAGCCGGGGAGCTGTTTTTT
-	-	TRBV5-1	TRBJ2-1	CASSLRTALYNEQFF	TGCGCCAGCAGCCTGAGGACGGCCCTATACAATGAGCAGTTCTTC
TRBD1	-	TRBV4-1	TRBJ1-5	CASSQEGTGGGQPQHF	TGCGCCAGCAGCCAAGAAGGGACAGGGGGCGGTCAGCCCCAGCATTTT
-	-	TRBV7-9	TRBJ1-1	CASSFGSAALNTEAFF	TGTGCCAGCAGCTTCGGATCGGCGGCCTTGAACACTGAAGCTTTCTTT
TRBD1	many	TRBV27	TRBJ1-5	CASRGGTGKDGNQPQHF	TGTGCCAGCAGGGGCGGGACAGGGAAGGATGGCAATCAGCCCCAGCATTTT
TRBD1	-	TRBV19	TRBJ1-6	CASTETGTRVSPLHF	TGTGCCAGTACCGAGACAGGGACCCGGGTTTCACCCCTCCACTTT
TRBD1	many	TRBV6-2/TRBV6-3	TRBJ1-1	CASSAGQGGGTEAFF	TGTGCCAGCAGTGCCGGACAGGGAGGGGGCACTGAAGCTTTCTTT
-	-	TRBV6-5	TRBJ2-1	CASSYSIVDKFYNEQFF	TGTGCCAGCAGTTACTCGATCGTTGACAAATTCTACAATGAGCAGTTCTTC
TRBD1	-	TRBV2	TRBJ2-5	CASSPDRGIQETQYF	TGTGCCAGCAGTCCGGACAGGGGTATCCAAGAGACCCAGTACTTC
-	-	TRBV20-1	TRBJ1-5	CSASGAGQPQHF	TGCAGTGCTAGCGGGGCAGGGCAGCCCCAGCATTTT
TRBD2	many	TRBV3-1	TRBJ2-4	CASSPERAGATLAKNIQYF	TGTGCCAGCAGCCCAGAGCGAGCGGGGGCAACTCTAGCCAAAAACATTCAGTACTTC
-	-	TRBV3-1	TRBJ2-4	CASSPHLAKNIQYF	TGTGCCAGCAGCCCACACCTAGCCAAAAACATTCAGTACTTC
-	many	TRBV6-1	TRBJ1-2	CASRAEGASYGYTF	TGTGCCAGCAGGGCCGAGGGAGCGAGCTATGGCTACACCTTC
-	once	TRBV6-5	TRBJ2-3	CASSWETGRDTQYF	TGTGCCAGCAGTTGGGAGACAGGGAGGGATACGCAGTATTTT
-	-	TRBV29-1	TRBJ1-2	CSVEVQKPLSDNYGYTF	TGCAGCGTTGAAGTCCAGAAACCTCTCTCGGATAACTATGGCTACACCTTC
-	many	TRBV11-2	TRBJ1-6	CASSWDNSPLHF	TGTGCCAGCAGCTGGGATAATTCACCCCTCCACTTT
-	-	TRBV5-4	TRBJ2-5	CASSSTFWETQYF	TGTGCCAGCAGCTCCACATTTTGGGAGACCCAGTACTTC
TRBD2	-	TRBV5-1	TRBJ2-3	CASSLLGGTSTDTQYF	TGCGCCAGCAGCTTGTTGGGGGGGACTAGCACAGATACGCAGTATTTT
-	few	TRBV12-3/TRBV12-4	TRBJ1-2	CASTGDWAHGYTF	TGTGCCAGCACCGGGGACTGGGCCCATGGCTACACCTTC
-	-	TRBV5-1	TRBJ2-3	CASSLVWDGNTDTQYF	TGCGCCAGCAGTTTAGTATGGGACGGGAACACAGATACGCAGTATTTT
-	few	TRBV3-1	TRBJ2-1	CASSPPRAPYNEQFF	TGTGCCAGCAGCCCCCCCCGTGCCCCCTACAATGAGCAGTTCTTC
-	-	TRBV2	TRBJ1-4	CASSEARVTNEKLLF	TGTGCCAGCAGTGAAGCTAGAGTAACTAATGAAAAACTGCTTTTT
-	-	TRBV7-7	TRBJ2-3	CASSSFLGTDTQYF	TGTGCTAGCAGCTCGTTCTTAGGGACAGATACGCAGTATTTT
-	few	TRBV12-3/TRBV12-4	TRBJ1-2	CASTPFQANYGYTF	TGTGCCAGCACCCCTTTCCAGGCTAACTATGGCTACACCTTC
-	-	TRBV6-1	TRBJ1-3	CAISEHGTSSGNTIYF	TGTGCCATCAGTGAACACGGGACAAGCTCTGGAAACACCATATATTTT
TRBD1	-	TRBV6-5	TRBJ1-4	CASSYTPTGGEKLFF	TGTGCCAGCAGTTACACACCGACAGGGGGCGAAAAACTGTTTTTT
-	many	TRBV20-1	TRBJ2-7	CSARDSGRADEQYF	TGCAGTGCTAGAGATAGTGGCAGGGCAGACGAGCAGTACTTC
-	many	TRBV7-8	TRBJ1-1	CASSLNGLALDTEAFF	TGTGCCAGCAGCCTAAATGGACTAGCTTTGGACACTGAAGCTTTCTTT
-	many	TRBV12-3/TRBV12-4	TRBJ2-7	CASSFANAYEQYF	TGTGCCAGCAGTTTCGCCAATGCGTACGAGCAGTACTTC
TRBD2	-	TRBV6-1	TRBJ2-1	CASRLAGGEYNEQFF	TGTGCTAGCAGACTAGCGGGGGGCGAGTACAATGAGCAGTTCTTC
-	few	TRBV7-9	TRBJ1-1	CASRDYTEAFF	TGTGCCAGCCGGGACTACACTGAAGCTTTCTTT
-	many	TRBV4-2	TRBJ2-7	CASSKGRPPYEQYF	TGTGCCAGCAGCAAAGGGAGGCCGCCCTACGAGCAGTACTTC
-	many	TRBV7-9	TRBJ1-2	CASSFSGSRGYGYTF	TGTGCCAGCAGCTTTAGTGGATCTCGGGGCTATGGCTACACCTTC
-	-	TRBV10-1	TRBJ2-4	CASSSDIAKNIQYF	TGCGCCAGCAGTTCGGACATAGCCAAAAACATTCAGTACTTC
TRBD2	-	TRBV19	TRBJ2-4	CASSAPGGTKNIQYF	TGTGCCAGTAGTGCCCCCGGGGGGACCAAAAACATTCAGTACTTC
-	few	TRBV4-2	TRBJ2-3	CASSQEETRIADTQYF	TGTGCCAGCAGCCAAGAGGAGACCCGAATTGCAGATACGCAGTATTTT